The 20 T cell receptor beta chains below were found in one sample sequenced in a study of blood T cells in healthy people across ages. A second PCR, run for about 6 to 11 cycles, used a sample-barcoded 5' primer plus a J-beta primer mix. TCRdb processed the 5' RACE reads anew with MiXCR; each CDR3 protein has one entry. The data show about 1.7 million distinct CDR3 sequences, with 25% to 30% seen just once and roughly 8% held by the top ten. The specimen was blood. The source of these receptors is a woman younger than 45 in good health.

As concerns this clonotype: The junction departs from germline at one end; a sequencing error may be responsible. The chain combines TRBV28 with TRBJ2-5; D is perhaps TRBD2 (5 bases). This CDR3 comprises 16 residues. Per germline, CDR1 MDHEN and CDR2 SYDVKM. This CDR3 reads CSSSTSGRADQETQYF. CDR3 bases: TGTTCCAGCAGTACCTCGGGAAGGGCTGATCAAGAGACCCAGTACTTC. Complete variable domain (other parts from reference TRBV28 and TRBJ2-5): DVKVTQSSRYLVKRTGEKVFLECVQDMDHENMFWYRQDPGLGLRLIYFSYDVKMKEKGDIPEGYSVSREKKERFSLILESASTNQTSMYLCSSSTSGRADQETQYFGPGTRLLVL.

This clonotype has a handful of counts. This sequence joins TRBV4-3 and TRBJ2-7; D may be TRBD2 (6 bases). There are 20 residues in the CDR3. The V end was cut by 3 bases, the J end by 1 base, with 28 bases between. Germline V CDR1 and CDR2: LGHNA, YSLEER. As DNA, the CDR3 is TGCGCCAGCAGCCATACCACCCGGGGACTTAGCGGAGCGGCTTCCTACGAGCAGTACTTC. It specifies CASSHTTRGLSGAASYEQYF.

The chain carries TRBV20-1 and TRBJ2-6; a possible D gene is TRBD2 (5 bases). V lost 6 bases to trimming and J lost 4 bases, with 13 bases between them. The CDR3 spans 14 residues. The germline gives CDR1 DFQATT, CDR2 SNEGSKA (reference sequence). Here the CDR3 DNA reads TGCAGTGCCCACCCCGAGGGAGGGGCCAACGTCCTGACTTTC. It yields the protein CSAHPEGGANVLTF.

There are many counts of this clonotype. The genes are TRBV12-3 or TRBV12-4 and TRBJ2-3; 7 bases fit TRBD2. Trimming at V came to 10 bases and at J to 6 bases, leaving 4 bases not matched to a gene. The CDR3 consists of 11 residues. The DNA for the CDR3 is TGTGCCAACTCGGGGGGTGATACGCAGTATTTT. It codes for CANSGGDTQYF.

The rearrangement uses TRBV20-1 and TRBJ1-1, with a weak D call TRBD1 (5 bases). V shed 4 bases and J shed 6 bases, with 15 bases lying between them. The CDR3 totals 13 residues. Looked up from germline, CDR1 is DFQATT and CDR2 is SNEGSKA (reference sequence). CDR3 residues: CSAIRQGGPEAFF. In DNA, the CDR3 is TGCAGTGCTATTAGGCAGGGTGGTCCTGAAGCTTTCTTT.

The sample holds a few counts of this clonotype. The chain links TRBV14 to TRBJ2-4; D may be TRBD2 (5 bases). This CDR3 spans 13 amino acids. Germline V lookup: CDR1 SGHDN, CDR2 FVKESK. Deletions cut 5 bases from V and 6 bases from J, with 11 bases between. CDR3 amino acids: CASSKSGVNIQYF. The CDR3 nucleotides read TGTGCCAGCAGCAAAAGCGGTGTAAACATTCAGTACTTC.

This chain uses TRBV7-2 with TRBJ2-4, with D uncertain. The DNA end lines up better with TRBJ2-7; the J call may be wrong. Germline V gene sequence: CDR1 SGHTA, CDR2 FQGNSA. This CDR3 contains 13 residues. This chain's CDR3 is CASSLAPWDEQYF. DNA of the CDR3: TGTGCCAGCAGCTTAGCCCCATGGGACGAGCAGTACTTC.

CDR3 in amino acids: CAGSAGGDEKLFF. The CDR3 bases are TGTGCCGGCTCCGCGGGCGGCGATGAAAAACTGTTTTTT. The chain couples TRBV6-6 to TRBJ1-4; unclear D gene. Germline loops: CDR1 MNHNY, CDR2 SVGAGI (reference sequence). V dropped 11 bases and J dropped 6 bases, with 16 bases sitting between them. This CDR3 region has 13 residues.

The chain links TRBV2 to TRBJ1-1; D ambiguous. The V gene's germline CDR1 is SNHLY and CDR2 FYNNEI. CDR3 length equals 14 residues. V lost 4 bases to trimming and J lost 0 bases, with 9 bases between them. The CDR3 DNA reads TGTGCCAGCAGTGTCAGACTCCTGAACACTGAAGCTTTCTTT. As protein: CASSVRLLNTEAFF.

This clonotype was counted ten times or more. V is TRBV10-3 and J is TRBJ2-7, with TRBD2 matching over 9 bases. Looked up from germline, CDR1 is ENHRY and CDR2 is SYGVKD. V gave up 10 bases and J gave up 5 bases; unmatched junction bases: 6. CDR3 size: 12 residues. The chain's CDR3 is CATGLAMDEQYF. CDR3 DNA sequence: TGTGCCACCGGACTAGCGATGGACGAGCAGTACTTC.

To note about this clonotype: A much larger clone sits a single nucleotide away, making a read error possible. V is TRBV7-9 and J is TRBJ1-2; D is possibly TRBD1 (5 bases). The CDR3 sequence is 17 residues long. Looked up from germline, CDR1 is SEHNR and CDR2 is FQNEAQ (reference sequence). The DNA of the CDR3 is TGTGCCAGCAGCTTACCGACAACTGCACGGGGGAACTATGGCCACACCTTC. Its protein product is CASSLPTTARGNYGHTF.

In the case of this clonotype: One base away lies a much larger clone, so this may be a sequencing read error. The chain uses TRBV4-1 and TRBJ1-2, with TRBD1 matching 10 bases. CDR1 MGHRA and CDR2 YSYEKL come from the germline V gene. The CDR3 spans 14 residues. Here the CDR3 DNA reads TGCACCAGCAGCCAGAGGACAGGGGGCTATGGCTACACCTTC. Its protein is CTSSQRTGGYGYTF.

In the case of this clonotype: Sequence at one end of the junction differs from germline and may be a read error. The V gene is TRBV27, the J gene TRBJ2-7; 12 bases agree with TRBD1. Germline V gives CDR1 MNHEY, CDR2 SMNVEV (reference sequence). The CDR3 totals 17 residues. The CDR3 here is CSSSLGPTGTGGDEQYF. The CDR3 DNA reads TGTTCCAGCAGTTTAGGTCCCACGGGGACAGGGGGCGACGAGCAGTACTTC.

The genes are TRBV24-1 and TRBJ2-1; 11 bases align to TRBD2. Germline CDR1 KGHDR, CDR2 SFDVKD. With 7 bases clipped from V and 4 bases from J, the junction kept 8 bases outside the gene matches. This CDR3 spans 16 amino acids. CDR3 loop: CATRGTSGGDYNEQFF. The CDR3 nucleotides read TGTGCCACCAGGGGCACTAGCGGGGGCGATTACAATGAGCAGTTCTTC.

This clonotype came up a few times. The J gene is TRBJ2-7, the V gene TRBV7-8, with 7 nucleotides matching TRBD2. Germline CDR1 SGHVS, CDR2 FQNEAQ. Trimming removed 2 bases from V and 4 bases from J; junction bases left unmatched: 8. The CDR3 sequence is 15 residues long. The CDR3 here is CASSLRRTSLYEQYF. In nucleotides, the CDR3 is TGTGCCAGCAGCTTACGGAGGACTAGTTTATACGAGCAGTACTTC. Using reference TRBV7-8 and TRBJ2-7 for the parts outside the CDR3, the full variable domain is GAGVSQSPRYKVAKRGQDVALRCDPISGHVSLFWYQQALGQGPEFLTYFQNEAQLDKSGLPSDRFFAERPEGSVSTLKIQRTQQEDSAVYLCASSLRRTSLYEQYFGPGTRLTVT.

The rearrangement joins TRBV27 to TRBJ2-5, with D perhaps given as TRBD1 or TRBD2 (6 bases each). V was cut by 4 bases and J by 4 bases, with 16 bases left in between. Germline assignment: CDR1 MNHEY and CDR2 SMNVEV (reference sequence). This CDR3 has 15 residues. This CDR3 is CASSYGGDGGETQYF. The CDR3 DNA reads as TGTGCCAGCAGTTACGGGGGCGACGGGGGAGAGACCCAGTACTTC.

CDR3 protein: CASSTPDSPSAFF. The CDR3 DNA reads TGTGCCAGCAGTACTCCGGACAGTCCCTCGGCTTTCTTT. The chain has TRBV6-6 and TRBJ1-1, with a tentative D call TRBD1 (6 bases). The CDR3 is 13 amino acids. V was trimmed by 5 bases and J by 11 bases, leaving 18 bases between them. Germline values: CDR1 MNHNY, CDR2 SVGAGI (reference sequence).

This clonotype appeared a few times. V gene TRBV28 combines with J gene TRBJ2-7, with 8 bases that match TRBD1. Germline-derived CDR1 and CDR2 are MDHEN and SYDVKM. The trim removed 6 bases at V and 0 bases at J, leaving 10 bases unmatched. CDR3 size: 16 residues. The CDR3 nucleotides read TGTGCCAGCAGGACGACCCGGGACAGGAGCTCCTACGAGCAGTACTTC. Protein product: CASRTTRDRSSYEQYF.

Comments on this clonotype: With a much larger clone just one base away, this may be a read error. The V and J genes are TRBV9 and TRBJ2-1; D tentatively reads TRBD1 or TRBD2 (5 bases each). Trimming cost V 7 bases and J 6 bases, with 11 bases left between them. Germline CDR1 SGDLS, CDR2 YYNGEE. The CDR3 has 12 amino acids. Here the CDR3 DNA reads TGTGCCAGCGGGGACCTCCTCAATGAGCAGTTCTTC. It translates to CASGDLLNEQFF.

As for this clonotype: A much more abundant neighbour one base away suggests this may be a read error. V gene TRBV7-9 combines with J gene TRBJ2-7; 11 bases fit TRBD2. The CDR3 covers 17 residues. CDR1 is SEHNR and CDR2 is FQNEAQ in the germline V gene (reference sequence). V was clipped by 2 bases and J by 5 bases; unmatched bases: 11. The CDR3 reads CASSLTGGLAGGDEQYF. Here the CDR3 DNA reads TGTGCCAGCAGCTTAACCGGCGGCCTAGCGGGAGGCGACGAGCAGTACTTC.